The clone carrying this T cell receptor (beta chain) was recorded once. The data were obtained in a study of blood T cell repertoires in COVID-19. Study context: Some COVID-19 samples were acute and others convalescent; all came from the United States, Italy and Spain. From T cells, B-cell-depleted T cells, or PBMCs came the material, which was cDNA or gDNA.

With 8 bases removed from V and 8 bases from J, the gap between germline ends came to 18 bases. From germline, CDR1 is SGHVS and CDR2 FQNEAQ. The CDR3 has 14 amino acids. The authors' processing: By means of reference gene primer amplification, nucleated cell counts were estimated. Some clones are missing from TCRdb's copy, which holds only in-frame ones; the method was immunoSEQ multiplex PCR. That table furnishes V, J and clone size, whereas the DNA furnished D and trimming. This table holds around 30,000 clones, roughly 90% found once. The origin of this receptor is a human donor in a cohort sampled during active COVID-19. Source material: peripheral blood. The rearrangement links TRBV7-8 to TRBJ1-4; D uncertain. CDR3: CASSSGVAEEKLFF. The CDR3 region has the DNA TGTGCCAGCTCCTCAGGTGTCGCAGAAGAAAAACTGTTTTTT. Looking up the rest from reference TRBV7-8 and TRBJ1-4 gives the full variable domain: GAGVSQSPRYKVAKRGQDVALRCDPISGHVSLFWYQQALGQGPEFLTYFQNEAQLDKSGLPSDRFFAERPEGSVSTLKIQRTQQEDSAVYLCASSSGVAEEKLFFGSGTQLSVL.